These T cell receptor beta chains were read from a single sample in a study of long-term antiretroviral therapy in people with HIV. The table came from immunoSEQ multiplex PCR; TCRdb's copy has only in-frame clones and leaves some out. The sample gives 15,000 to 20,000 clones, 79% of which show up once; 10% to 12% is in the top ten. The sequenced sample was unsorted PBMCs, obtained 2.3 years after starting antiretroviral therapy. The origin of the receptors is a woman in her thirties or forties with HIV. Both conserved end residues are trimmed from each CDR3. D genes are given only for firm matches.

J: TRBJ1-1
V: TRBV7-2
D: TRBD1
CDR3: ASSLTGTGPEAF

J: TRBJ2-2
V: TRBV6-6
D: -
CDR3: ASSPQRLGELF

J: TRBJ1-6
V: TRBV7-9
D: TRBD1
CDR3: ASSLGGTAYNSPLH

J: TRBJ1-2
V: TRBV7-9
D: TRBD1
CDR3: ASSRMDRGGYT

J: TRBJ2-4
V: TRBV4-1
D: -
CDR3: ASSQDVAFAGIQY

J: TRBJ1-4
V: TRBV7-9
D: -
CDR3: ASSLGGTTNEKLF

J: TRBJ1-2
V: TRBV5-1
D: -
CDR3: ASSLGASGYT

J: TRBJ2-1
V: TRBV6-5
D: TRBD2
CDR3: ASSYAGLAEYNEQF

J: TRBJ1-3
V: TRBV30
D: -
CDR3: AWSVLVDSGNTIY

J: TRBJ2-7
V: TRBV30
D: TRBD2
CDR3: AWSPWTSGRAYEQY

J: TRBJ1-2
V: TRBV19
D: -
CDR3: ASTRSSLNYGYT

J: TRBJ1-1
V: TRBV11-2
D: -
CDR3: ASSLLGGRMTF

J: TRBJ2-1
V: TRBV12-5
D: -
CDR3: ASGGRGYTYNEQF

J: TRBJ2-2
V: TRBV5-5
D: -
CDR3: ASSLQIPELPGELF

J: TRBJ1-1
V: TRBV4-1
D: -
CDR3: ASSQGWGTENEAF

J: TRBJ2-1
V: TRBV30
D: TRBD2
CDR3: AWSVAGEGNEQF

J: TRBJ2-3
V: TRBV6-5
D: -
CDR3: ASSYGQGTDTQY

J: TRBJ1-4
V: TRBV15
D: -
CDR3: ATSRTTTNEKLF

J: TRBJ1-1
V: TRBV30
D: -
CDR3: AWVEGPAMNTEAF

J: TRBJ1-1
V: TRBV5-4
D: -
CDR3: ASSPRRGGGAEAF

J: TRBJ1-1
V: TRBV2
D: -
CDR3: ASSPAGTLNTEAF

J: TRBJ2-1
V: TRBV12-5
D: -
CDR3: ASARNEQF

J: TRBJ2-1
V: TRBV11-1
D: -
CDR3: ASSLEPGREQF

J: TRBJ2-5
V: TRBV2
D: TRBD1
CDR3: ASSFLDRGETQY

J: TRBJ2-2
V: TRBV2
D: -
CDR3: ASSWVGELF

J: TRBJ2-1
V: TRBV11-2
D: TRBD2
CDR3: ASSSPGLAGANEQF

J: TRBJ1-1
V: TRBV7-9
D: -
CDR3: ASSLDSPWGLNTEAF

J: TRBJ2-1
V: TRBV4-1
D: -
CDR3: ASSQDQGNRDHNEQF

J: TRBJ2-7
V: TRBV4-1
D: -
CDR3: ASSQGPTSSYEQY

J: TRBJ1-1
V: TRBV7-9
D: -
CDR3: ASNSGSNTEAF

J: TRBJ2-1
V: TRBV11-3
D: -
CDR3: ASSLGGGGALDEQF

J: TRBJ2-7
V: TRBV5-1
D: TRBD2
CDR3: ASSFAGAYEQY

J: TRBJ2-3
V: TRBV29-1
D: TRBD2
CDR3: SVPPTSGTDYTDTQY

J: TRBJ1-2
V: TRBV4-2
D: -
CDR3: ASSQDLGGAYYGYT

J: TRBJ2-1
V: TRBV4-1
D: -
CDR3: ASSHLTGANNEQF

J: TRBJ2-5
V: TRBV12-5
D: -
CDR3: ASGLAPAEVTQY

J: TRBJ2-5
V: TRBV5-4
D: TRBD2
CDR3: ASSFGTSGSRETQY

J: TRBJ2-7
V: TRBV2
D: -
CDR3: ASTASDSYEQY

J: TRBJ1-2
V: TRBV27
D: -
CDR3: ASSLKGSLNYGYT

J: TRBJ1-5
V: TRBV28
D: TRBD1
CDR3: ASSYETGTENQPQH

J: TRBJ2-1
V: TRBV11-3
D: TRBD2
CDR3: ASSFGLSGAYNEQF

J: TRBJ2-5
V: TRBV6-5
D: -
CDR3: ASSYIITGTETQY

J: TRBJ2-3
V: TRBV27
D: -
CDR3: ASSPSGWETDTQY

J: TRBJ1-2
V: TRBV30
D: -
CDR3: ASREFVGAYGYT

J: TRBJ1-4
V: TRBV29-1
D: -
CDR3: SVFLSSEKLF

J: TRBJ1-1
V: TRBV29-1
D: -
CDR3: SANRARSTEAF

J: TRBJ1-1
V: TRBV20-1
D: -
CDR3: SALLNTEAF

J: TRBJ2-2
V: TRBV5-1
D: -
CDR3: ASSPIGSVNTGELF

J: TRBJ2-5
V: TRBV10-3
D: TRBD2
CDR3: AINPTSGGPETQY

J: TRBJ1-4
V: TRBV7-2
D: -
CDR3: ASSSSGRPGNEKLF

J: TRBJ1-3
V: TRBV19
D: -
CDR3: ASSTSASSGNTIY

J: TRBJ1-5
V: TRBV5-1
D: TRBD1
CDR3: ASSAGTGGQPQH

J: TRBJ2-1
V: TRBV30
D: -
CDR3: AWRWQGGHEQF